Ten or more counts support the clone carrying this TCR beta chain. Its antigen is currently unknown. A read error may be the cause here, since a much bigger clone is one base away. Findings and caveats of the study: In terms of TCR gene usage, tumor memory CD4+ T cells clustered together with blood and lymph node memory CD4+ cells, as well as with lymph node naive CD4+ cells.

Constant-region reverse primers amplified full-length variable regions, followed by semi-nested Nested Universal Primer A PCR. TCRdb fed the 5' RACE reads into MiXCR, producing one record per CDR3 protein. Here the sample spans 10,000 to 15,000 distinct CDR3 sequences, around a quarter being singletons. Purified naive CD4+ T cells were depleted of CD25+ Tregs. The clonotype was recovered from a female donor with breast cancer. The specimen sequenced was naive CD4+ T cells sorted from blood. Documented subset: naive CD4+ T cells, CD4+CD45RA+CD25-.

The CDR3 region is CASSPHMVETQYF. The CDR3 DNA reads TGTGCCAGCAGTCCACATATGGTCGAGACCCAGTACTTC. V usage is TRBV12-3 or TRBV12-4 and J usage is TRBJ2-5; D unclear. The V and J ends lost 5 bases and 5 bases respectively, with 12 bases between them. The CDR3 runs 13 residues.